The 23 T cell receptor beta chains below were found in one sample sequenced in a study of OX40 agonist ivuxolimab in advanced cancers. The data were produced by immunoSEQ multiplex PCR, yet TCRdb's version contains in-frame clones alone and is incomplete. This sample has 45,000 or so clones, with about 80% found just once. This material consisted of CD4+ or CD8+ T cells sorted from blood, taken in a trial of the OX40 agonist ivuxolimab. These receptors were taken from an adult with an advanced solid tumor such as melanoma, head and neck, liver or kidney cancer.

The genes are TRBV11-2 and TRBJ1-5; the D is unclear. V was shortened by 5 bases and J by 4 bases, with 15 bases between the two germline ends. Germline V gives CDR1 SGHAT, CDR2 FQNNGV. This CDR3 region has 15 residues. The CDR3 nucleotides read TGTGCCAGCAGCGCGACCGGGTCCAAGAATCAGCCCCAGCATTTT. This codes for CASSATGSKNQPQHF.

The rearrangement links TRBV7-9 to TRBJ1-1; D call uncertain. CDR3 size: 14 residues. Between the trimmed V and J ends, which lost 2 bases and 4 bases, there was a span of 11 bases. Germline values: CDR1 SEHNR, CDR2 FQNEAQ (reference sequence). This chain's CDR3 is CASSLSGVRTEAFF. The CDR3 nucleotides are TGTGCCAGCAGCTTATCTGGGGTCCGCACTGAAGCTTTCTTT.

The V and J genes are TRBV11-2 and TRBJ2-1; unclear D gene. With 6 bases removed from V and 4 bases from J, the gap between germline ends came to 7 bases. Germline values: CDR1 SGHAT, CDR2 FQNNGV. The CDR3 spans 12 residues. The CDR3 reads CASSPQYNEQFF. The CDR3 bases are TGTGCCAGCAGTCCACAGTACAATGAGCAGTTCTTC. Together with reference TRBV11-2 and TRBJ2-1, the CDR3 gives the full variable domain: EAGVAQSPRYKIIEKRQSVAFWCNPISGHATLYWYQQILGQGPKLLIQFQNNGVVDDSQLPKDRFSAERLKGVDSTLKIQPAKLEDSAVYLCASSPQYNEQFFGPGTRLTVL.

This sequence joins TRBV18 and TRBJ2-2; D might be TRBD1 (6 bases). Trimming cost V 6 bases and J 0 bases, with 23 bases left between them. The CDR3 consists of 19 residues. The germline CDR1 and CDR2 sequences are KGHSH and LQKENI. In nucleotides, the CDR3 is TGTGCCAGCTCTCGAAGATCCCGGGACACCTACTCGAACACCGGGGAGCTGTTTTTT. Amino acids: CASSRRSRDTYSNTGELFF. The whole variable domain, filled in from reference TRBV18 and TRBJ2-2, reads NAGVMQNPRHLVRRRGQEARLRCSPMKGHSHVYWYRQLPEEGLKFMVYLQKENIIDESGMPKERFSAEFPKEGPSILRIQQVVRGDSAAYFCASSRRSRDTYSNTGELFFGEGSRLTVL.

This chain uses TRBV12-2 with TRBJ2-7. TRBV12-2 is a listed pseudogene. The CDR3 covers 14 residues. CDR3 nucleotides: TGTGCAAGTCGCTTAGTCGGTAGAAGGTACGAGCAGTACTTC. It specifies CASRLVGRRYEQYF.

The chain carries TRBV27 and TRBJ2-1; 12 nucleotides line up with TRBD2. J lost 7 bases, V lost 4 bases, and 8 bases had no gene match. Germline assignment: CDR1 MNHEY and CDR2 SMNVEV (reference sequence). The CDR3 covers 16 residues. The CDR3 sequence is CASSYPSGGAFNEQFF. CDR3 DNA: TGTGCCAGCAGTTATCCTAGCGGGGGGGCTTTTAATGAGCAGTTCTTC.

The rearrangement joins TRBV6-5 to TRBJ2-7; unclear D gene. V was trimmed by 6 bases and J by 2 bases, leaving 14 bases between them. The CDR3 covers 14 residues. CDR1 and CDR2 from the germline V gene are MNHEY and SVGAGI. The CDR3 reads CASRTPDATYEQYF. CDR3 in DNA: TGTGCCAGCAGAACCCCGGACGCCACCTACGAGCAGTACTTC.

The chain joins TRBV11-2 to TRBJ1-3; 11 bases are shared with TRBD1. V was pared by 3 bases and J by 3 bases, with 4 bases of the junction left unmatched. This CDR3 comprises 16 residues. Germline-derived CDR1 and CDR2 are SGHAT and FQNNGV. The CDR3 sequence: CASSFPGQGVGNTIYF. DNA for the CDR3: TGTGCCAGCAGCTTTCCGGGACAGGGGGTTGGAAACACCATATATTTT.

This clone showed up just a few times. The V gene is TRBV19, the J gene TRBJ1-5; D is possibly TRBD1 (5 bases). The CDR3 covers 14 residues. Germline V gives CDR1 LNHDA, CDR2 SQIVND (reference sequence). V gave up 3 bases and J gave up 4 bases, with 10 bases separating them. This CDR3 reads CASSIGRGNQPQHF. The CDR3 coding sequence is TGTGCCAGTAGTATTGGACGGGGGAATCAGCCCCAGCATTTT.

V and J are TRBV4-3 and TRBJ1-1; D gene uncertain. V lost 0 bases to trimming and J lost 9 bases, with 20 bases between them. CDR3 length: 16 amino acids. Germline values: CDR1 LGHNA, CDR2 YSLEER. The CDR3 DNA is TGCGCCAGCAGCCAAGAAACCGGCCCAGGTAGGGAGCAAGCTTTCTTT. Amino acid sequence: CASSQETGPGREQAFF.

The chain uses TRBV5-8 and TRBJ2-7; 10 bases are a match to TRBD1. The CDR3 is made up of 18 amino acids. With 4 bases clipped from V and 1 base from J, the junction kept 14 bases outside the gene matches. Germline CDR1 and CDR2: SGHTS and YDEGEE. The CDR3 DNA reads TGTGCCAGCAGCACTTGGGGCCACGGGACAGGGGAATCCTACGAGCAGTACTTC. It codes for CASSTWGHGTGESYEQYF.

This chain uses TRBV11-2 with TRBJ1-5; unclear D gene. The germline V gene encodes CDR1 SGHAT and CDR2 FQNNGV. V was shortened by 3 bases and J by 0 bases, with 12 bases between the two germline ends. There are 16 residues in the CDR3. The CDR3 protein is CASSFGSRNSNQPQHF. DNA of the CDR3: TGTGCCAGCAGCTTCGGATCTCGGAATAGCAATCAGCCCCAGCATTTT. The full variable domain, completed using reference TRBV11-2 and TRBJ1-5, is EAGVAQSPRYKIIEKRQSVAFWCNPISGHATLYWYQQILGQGPKLLIQFQNNGVVDDSQLPKDRFSAERLKGVDSTLKIQPAKLEDSAVYLCASSFGSRNSNQPQHFGDGTRLSIL.

The chain links TRBV7-2 to TRBJ2-1; D could derive from TRBD1 or TRBD2 (5 bases each). Trimming left V 4 bases short and J 15 bases short, with 16 bases between. Germline loops: CDR1 SGHTA, CDR2 FQGNSA. The CDR3 is 12 amino acids. CDR3 region: CASSSDWGIPFF. CDR3 bases: TGTGCCAGCAGCTCCGATTGGGGGATCCCGTTCTTC. Combining the CDR3 with reference TRBV7-2 and TRBJ2-1 gives the whole variable domain GAGVSQSPSNKVTEKGKDVELRCDPISGHTALYWYRQSLGQGLEFLIYFQGNSAPDKSGLPSDRFSAERTGGSVSTLTIQRTQQEDSAVYLCASSSDWGIPFFGPGTRLTVL.

V is TRBV7-9 and J is TRBJ2-1; maybe TRBD2 (6 bases). The CDR3 sequence is 17 residues long. Per germline, CDR1 SEHNR and CDR2 FQNEAQ (reference sequence). Trimming cost V 0 bases and J 4 bases, with 16 bases left between them. The CDR3 DNA sequence: TGTGCCAGCAGCTTAGCGGGCCTAGCGCCGATATACAATGAGCAGTTCTTC. It translates to CASSLAGLAPIYNEQFF.

Regarding this clone: Within the sample, other DNA sequences also encode this same CDR3. The chain employs TRBV5-1 and TRBJ2-3; D is unresolved. The ends were cut back, 1 base at V and 4 bases at J, with 10 bases in the middle. The CDR3 sequence is 14 residues long. CDR1 is SGHRS, CDR2 YFSETQ, per germline. This chain's CDR3 is CASSLSLAADTQYF. CDR3 DNA sequence: TGCGCCAGCAGCTTGTCGTTAGCCGCAGATACGCAGTATTTT.

The CDR3 region is CASSQVGPGQAFF. CDR3 sequence (DNA): TGCGCCAGCAGCCAAGTCGGCCCGGGTCAAGCTTTCTTT. This chain uses TRBV4-3 with TRBJ1-1; D gene unclear. Trimming took 1 base from V and 9 from J, leaving 12 bases between them. The CDR3 is made up of 13 amino acids. Germline CDR1 LGHNA, CDR2 YSLEER.

This chain connects TRBV11-3 to TRBJ2-5; the match to TRBD1 covers 7 bases. Unmatched junction bases numbered 7, after V lost 1 base and J lost 2 bases. Germline V gene sequence: CDR1 SGHNT, CDR2 YENEEA. This CDR3 is built from 16 residues. In nucleotides, the CDR3 is TGTGCCAGCAGCTTAGGGGCAGGGGGTGGTCAAGAGACCCAGTACTTC. Amino acid sequence: CASSLGAGGGQETQYF.

J is TRBJ2-4 and V is TRBV5-4; D possibly corresponds to TRBD2 (5 bases). The length of the CDR3 is 13 residues. Germline CDR1 reads SGHNT; CDR2 reads YYREEE (reference sequence). Trimming removed 0 bases at V and 4 bases at J, with 5 bases between. The CDR3 protein is CASSLAGKNIQYF. The DNA for the CDR3 is TGTGCCAGCAGCTTGGCGGGGAAAAACATTCAGTACTTC.

The V call is TRBV2, the J call TRBJ1-5, with D maybe TRBD1 (6 bases). Germline CDR1 is SNHLY and CDR2 is FYNNEI. Deletions cut 8 bases from V and 7 bases from J, with 15 bases between. The CDR3 consists of 13 residues. Written as DNA, the CDR3 is TGTGCCAGCGCTGGGGGGGCCCGGCAGCCCCAGCATTTT. Its translation: CASAGGARQPQHF.

This clone has only one observation. The chain is built from TRBV5-1 and TRBJ1-2; TRBD1 aligns across 9 bases. The germline CDR1 and CDR2 sequences are SGHRS and YFSETQ. V shed 0 bases, J shed 8 bases, and the junction held 5 bases outside the gene matches. This CDR3 comprises 14 residues. The CDR3 here is CASSLGTGEEGYTF. As DNA, the CDR3 is TGCGCCAGCAGCTTGGGGACAGGGGAGGAGGGCTACACCTTC.

V is TRBV5-8 and J is TRBJ2-1; 8 bases line up with TRBD1. V gave up 7 bases and J gave up 7 bases; unmatched junction bases: 7. The CDR3 is 13 amino acids. The germline V gene has CDR1 SGHTS and CDR2 YDEGEE. CDR3 region: CASSDRVGNEQFF. The DNA for the CDR3 is TGTGCCAGCTCGGACAGGGTGGGAAATGAGCAGTTCTTC.

The V and J genes are TRBV5-5 and TRBJ1-6; D ambiguous. Trimming shortened V by 3 bases and J by 7 bases, and 2 bases separated the two germline ends. CDR1 is SGHKS and CDR2 is YYEKEE in the germline V gene (reference sequence). This CDR3 spans 11 amino acids. The CDR3 DNA reads TGTGCCAGCAGCTCCAATTCACCCCTCCACTTT. Translation gives CASSSNSPLHF.

This chain uses TRBV7-2 with TRBJ2-5, with 16 bases fitting TRBD2. Trimming at V came to 5 bases and at J to 5 bases, leaving 8 bases not matched to a gene. The CDR3 runs 17 residues. CDR1 SGHTA and CDR2 FQGNSA come from the germline V gene. CDR3 protein: CASSPGLAGGPRETQYF. CDR3 DNA: TGTGCCAGCAGCCCGGGACTAGCGGGAGGGCCCAGGGAGACCCAGTACTTC. The complete variable domain, with remaining parts taken from reference TRBV7-2 and TRBJ2-5, reads GAGVSQSPSNKVTEKGKDVELRCDPISGHTALYWYRQSLGQGLEFLIYFQGNSAPDKSGLPSDRFSAERTGGSVSTLTIQRTQQEDSAVYLCASSPGLAGGPRETQYFGPGTRLLVL.